The present TCR beta chain was sequenced within a study of identical twins. General study results and limits: Out-of-frame alpha sequences shared between twins exhibited an excess of low generation probability. There were fewer insertions in abundant cord blood beta clonotypes, but memory repertoires showed no such pattern.

No donor was unhealthy or non-Caucasian. Trimming pared 1 base from V and 3 bases from J, leaving 13 bases between. The CDR3 has 15 residues. Germline CDR1 SEHNR, CDR2 FQNEAQ (reference sequence). As concerns this clonotype: Its antigen is currently unknown.

cDNA carried unique molecular identifiers, and a universal primer site was added by template switching. TCRdb processed the 5' RACE reads anew with MiXCR; each CDR3 protein has one entry. The sample carries 690,000 or so distinct CDR3 sequences, more than 6.5% recorded once. The same sample was also used in a study of yellow fever vaccine responses in identical twins.

V and J are TRBV7-9 and TRBJ2-7; D might be TRBD1 (7 bases). The sequencing sample was made of PBMCs. The sequence came from a young woman in good health. CDR3 in DNA: TGTGCCAGCAGCTTAGGACAGGGAGGAGTCTACGAGCAGTACTTC. This sequence encodes CASSLGQGGVYEQYF. Complete variable domain (other parts from reference TRBV7-9 and TRBJ2-7): DTGVSQNPRHKITKRGQNVTFRCDPISEHNRLYWYRQTLGQGPEFLTYFQNEAQLEKSRLLSDRFSAERPKGSFSTLEIQRTEQGDSAMYLCASSLGQGGVYEQYFGPGTRLTVT.